What follows are 3 T cell receptor beta chains derived from one specimen sequenced in a study of human T cells and chemical hapten exposure. Time point of the sample: healthy volunteer bleed at 2 weeks. Unfractionated whole blood was the source of the extracted total RNA. TCRdb re-analysed the RACE reads in MiXCR, keeping a single row per CDR3 protein. The sample lists around 130,000 distinct CDR3 sequences; approximately 8.3% were seen once. The material sequenced was whole blood. The receptors derive from a male donor in good health. Some clones in this sample may be carry-over from other donors' samples.

This chain uses TRBV20-1 with TRBJ1-5; maybe TRBD1 (6 bases). The CDR3 sequence is 14 residues long. Trimming cost V 6 bases and J 0 bases, with 12 bases left between them. CDR1 is DFQATT, CDR2 SNEGSKA, per germline (reference sequence). This CDR3 is CSATTGDSNQPQHF. The CDR3 coding sequence is TGCAGTGCAACGACAGGCGATAGCAATCAGCCCCAGCATTTT.

This rearrangement joins TRBV27 to TRBJ1-5, with D hard to call. V was shortened by 2 bases and J by 0 bases, with 11 bases between the two germline ends. The germline CDR1 and CDR2 sequences are MNHEY and SMNVEV (reference sequence). The CDR3 runs 16 residues. The CDR3 sequence is CASSLGGVDSNQPQHF. CDR3 DNA sequence: TGTGCCAGCAGTTTAGGCGGTGTCGATAGCAATCAGCCCCAGCATTTT.

This clonotype has just one count. This chain links TRBV6-5 with TRBJ1-1, with D perhaps TRBD1 (5 bases). Trimming pared 4 bases from V and 2 bases from J, leaving 11 bases between. The CDR3 extends over 14 amino acids. Per germline, CDR1 MNHEY and CDR2 SVGAGI. The CDR3 region has the DNA TGTGCCAGCAGTTTTACAGGAGAAAACACTGAAGCTTTCTTT. Encoded protein: CASSFTGENTEAFF.